Shown below are 23 T cell receptor beta chains from a single sample sequenced in a study of technical replicates of blood from a few donors. The repertoire was sequenced with immunoSEQ multiplex PCR; TCRdb's copy has only in-frame clones and lacks some. The table lists around 100,000 clones, roughly 95% of them singletons. The sequencing input was T cells isolated from PBMCs. These receptor sequences come from a human donor in good health.

CDR3: CASSFQREVDEQFF. The CDR3 DNA sequence: TGCGCCAGCAGCTTTCAGCGGGAAGTCGATGAGCAGTTCTTC. The chain links TRBV5-1 to TRBJ2-1; 7 bases agree with TRBD2. Germline V CDR1 and CDR2: SGHRS, YFSETQ. V lost 2 bases, J lost 8 bases, and 7 bases stayed unmatched. This CDR3 spans 14 amino acids.

The gene calls are TRBV23-1 and TRBJ1-2; TRBD1 matches at 7 bases. TRBV23-1 is marked as an open reading frame, function uncertain. This CDR3 region has 13 residues. Trimming cost V 6 bases and J 8 bases; bases outside gene matches: 9. CDR3 DNA: TGCGCCAGCAGCCAGGGGGTTCATAGGGGCTACACCTTC. The encoded protein is CASSQGVHRGYTF.

J is TRBJ2-7 and V is TRBV6-1; tentative D call: TRBD1 (6 bases). The CDR3 is 13 amino acids. The V gene lost 10 bases and the J gene lost 3 bases, with 16 bases spanning the gap. From germline, CDR1 is MNHNS and CDR2 SASEGT. The CDR3 protein is CATFTGFHYEQYF. The DNA for the CDR3 is TGTGCCACTTTTACAGGGTTCCACTACGAGCAGTACTTC.

This clone was observed once. V is TRBV27 and J is TRBJ2-3; 9 bases are a match to TRBD2. Germline lookup yields CDR1 MNHEY and CDR2 SMNVEV (reference sequence). The V segment lost 8 bases and the J segment 5 bases; nucleotides outside the gene matches: 14. This CDR3 contains 16 residues. DNA of the CDR3: TGTGCCAGCGGCCCATTGGCGGGGGGGCCGTTAGATACGCAGTATTTT. Its protein is CASGPLAGGPLDTQYF.

The chain uses TRBV2 and TRBJ2-1; 9 bases match TRBD2. After removal of 7 bases from V and 7 bases from J, the junction contained 8 bases not matched to a gene. CDR3 length equals 14 residues. Germline CDR1 is SNHLY and CDR2 is FYNNEI. In nucleotides, the CDR3 is TGTGCCAGCACCGAGCGGCTAGCGGGAAATGAGCAGTTCTTC. This codes for CASTERLAGNEQFF.

V is TRBV6-1 and J is TRBJ1-2; D is uncertain. V was cut by 4 bases and J by 8 bases, with 29 bases left in between. Germline V gives CDR1 MNHNS, CDR2 SASEGT. The CDR3 is 18 amino acids. The chain's CDR3 is CASSGSMAQRMEGYGYTF. The CDR3 DNA is TGTGCCAGCAGTGGATCCATGGCTCAGAGGATGGAGGGTTACGGCTACACCTTC.

The chain recombines TRBV6-5 with TRBJ2-7, with 10 bases that match TRBD1. J lost 7 bases, V lost 7 bases, and 7 bases had no gene match. CDR3 length equals 13 residues. Germline V gives CDR1 MNHEY, CDR2 SVGAGI. CDR3 DNA: TGTGCCAGCATGACAGGGGGCATAGGAGAGCAGTACTTC. It encodes CASMTGGIGEQYF.

This clone has just one count. At one end, the junction sequence differs from germline, possibly due to a read error. The chain combines TRBV7-7 with TRBJ2-3; 8 bases align to TRBD2. Germline V gives CDR1 SSHAT, CDR2 FNYEAQ (reference sequence). This CDR3 spans 15 amino acids. CDR3: CASSLLGGAGDTQYF. The CDR3 nucleotides are TGTGCTAGCAGCTTACTCGGGGGGGCCGGGGATACGCAGTATTTT.

This clone came up once. The J gene is TRBJ1-3, the V gene TRBV6-5; D gene unclear. Trimming stripped 7 bases from V and 2 bases from J, with 12 bases between. The CDR3 loop spans 14 amino acids. Per germline, CDR1 MNHEY and CDR2 SVGAGI. CDR3 coding DNA: TGTGCCAGCAATCACCCCGGGGCTGGAAACACCATATATTTT. Protein: CASNHPGAGNTIYF.

This chain joins TRBV21-1 and TRBJ1-1; TRBD1 is the table's D call, not checked against the DNA. TRBV21-1 is a known pseudogene. This CDR3 is built from 10 residues. DNA for the CDR3: TGTGCCAGCGGCCTTCCAGAAGCTTTCTTT. This codes for CASGLPEAFF.

V is TRBV19 and J is TRBJ2-7; perhaps TRBD1 as D (7 bases). Trimming removed 10 bases at V and 1 base at J, with 14 bases between. This CDR3 contains 13 residues. Germline V lookup: CDR1 LNHDA, CDR2 SQIVND (reference sequence). In DNA form, the CDR3 reads TGTGCCACCAGCAGGGGGGTTTCCTACGAGCAGTACTTC. It specifies CATSRGVSYEQYF.

This chain joins TRBV10-3 and TRBJ1-2; 11 bases line up with TRBD1. The ends lost 8 bases at V and 1 base at J; junction bases unmatched: 3. Germline lookup yields CDR1 ENHRY and CDR2 SYGVKD. There are 14 residues in the CDR3. CDR3 residues: CAIGQGALNYGYTF. For the CDR3, the DNA is TGTGCCATCGGACAGGGGGCCCTTAACTATGGCTACACCTTC.

J is TRBJ2-1 and V is TRBV18; 16 positions agree with TRBD2. The V gene end was trimmed by 0 bases and the J gene end by 2 bases; junction bases not matched to a gene: 4. From germline, CDR1 is KGHSH and CDR2 LQKENI. The CDR3 loop spans 19 amino acids. This CDR3 reads CASSPPGTSGGATYNEQFF. Written as DNA, the CDR3 is TGTGCCAGCTCACCACCCGGGACTAGCGGGGGGGCGACCTACAATGAGCAGTTCTTC.

The sample holds a few counts of this clone. The V call is TRBV7-9, the J call TRBJ2-2, with unresolved D. The CDR3 is made up of 12 amino acids. V was pared by 1 base and J by 9 bases, with 6 bases between. Germline CDR1 and CDR2: SEHNR and FQNEAQ (reference sequence). CDR3 loop: CASSLDLWELFF. CDR3 DNA: TGTGCCAGCAGCTTAGACTTGTGGGAGCTGTTTTTT. Variable domain in full (rest from reference TRBV7-9 and TRBJ2-2): DTGVSQNPRHKITKRGQNVTFRCDPISEHNRLYWYRQTLGQGPEFLTYFQNEAQLEKSRLLSDRFSAERPKGSFSTLEIQRTEQGDSAMYLCASSLDLWELFFGEGSRLTVL.

The chain uses TRBV6-1 and TRBJ1-4, with 11 bases lining up with TRBD1. V lost 6 bases, J lost 8 bases, and 5 bases stayed unmatched. Looked up from germline, CDR1 is MNHNS and CDR2 is SASEGT. This CDR3 region has 14 residues. The CDR3 reads CASRPGQGDEKLFF. CDR3 coding DNA: TGTGCCAGCAGGCCGGGACAGGGGGACGAAAAACTGTTTTTT.

The chain couples TRBV6-1 to TRBJ2-1; possible D gene TRBD2, 5 bases. There are 14 residues in the CDR3. From germline, CDR1 is MNHNS and CDR2 SASEGT. Trimming stripped 6 bases from V and 4 bases from J, with 13 bases between. This chain's CDR3 is CASSPDWTYNEQFF. The CDR3 DNA sequence: TGTGCCAGCAGCCCGGACTGGACTTACAATGAGCAGTTCTTC.

The sample holds one count of this clone. V usage is TRBV2 and J usage is TRBJ1-2, with D possibly matching TRBD1 (5 bases). This CDR3 has 13 amino acids. Trimming shortened V by 7 bases and J by 2 bases, and 11 bases separated the two germline ends. CDR1 and CDR2 (germline): SNHLY, FYNNEI. The CDR3 protein is CASKFRGNYGYTF. In DNA, the CDR3 is TGTGCCAGCAAATTCCGGGGGAACTATGGCTACACCTTC.

The J gene is TRBJ2-7, the V gene TRBV27; 8 bases fit TRBD1. CDR3 length equals 16 residues. V lost 1 base to trimming and J lost 4 bases; unmatched junction nucleotides: 9. Germline V lookup: CDR1 MNHEY, CDR2 SMNVEV (reference sequence). The CDR3 here is CASSLFGQGAEYEQYF. DNA for the CDR3: TGTGCCAGCAGTTTATTCGGGCAGGGGGCCGAGTACGAGCAGTACTTC.

J is TRBJ1-3 and V is TRBV4-2; D is unclear. The V and J ends lost 4 bases and 0 bases respectively, with 16 bases between them. The CDR3 is 17 amino acids. CDR1 LGHNA and CDR2 YNFKEQ come from the germline V gene. For the CDR3, the DNA is TGTGCCAGCAGCCTAACCTCTGGGCCCAACTCTGGAAACACCATATATTTT. It specifies CASSLTSGPNSGNTIYF.

The J gene is TRBJ1-2, the V gene TRBV28; 9 nucleotides match TRBD1. V shed 7 bases and J 1 base; nucleotides not matched to a gene: 7. The CDR3 sequence is 15 residues long. The germline CDR1 and CDR2 sequences are MDHEN and SYDVKM. The DNA of the CDR3 is TGTGCCAGCACTTGGCGGGGACAGGGTAACTATGGCTACACCTTC. Protein product: CASTWRGQGNYGYTF.

The chain is built from TRBV29-1 and TRBJ2-3; D is possibly TRBD2 (5 bases). This CDR3 comprises 14 residues. V was pared by 2 bases and J by 0 bases, with 9 bases between. The germline gives CDR1 SQVTM, CDR2 ANQGSEA. CDR3 amino acids: CSVEPAESTDTQYF. CDR3 bases: TGCAGCGTTGAACCAGCGGAGAGCACAGATACGCAGTATTTT.

V usage is TRBV7-9 and J usage is TRBJ2-7, with 7 bases aligning to TRBD1. The J segment lost 2 bases and the V segment lost 5 bases, leaving 9 bases of the junction unmatched. The CDR3 covers 15 residues. Germline CDR1 is SEHNR and CDR2 is FQNEAQ (reference sequence). The CDR3 here is CASSPRDSLPYEQYF. In DNA form, the CDR3 reads TGTGCCAGCAGCCCCCGGGACAGCCTCCCCTACGAGCAGTACTTC.

V is TRBV5-1 and J is TRBJ2-5; the match to TRBD2 covers 10 bases. The V gene's germline CDR1 is SGHRS and CDR2 YFSETQ. The CDR3 extends over 16 amino acids. Trimming cost V 3 bases and J 2 bases; bases outside gene matches: 7. CDR3 amino acids: CASSYGTSGVQETQYF. DNA for the CDR3: TGCGCCAGCAGCTACGGTACTAGCGGGGTTCAAGAGACCCAGTACTTC. Together with reference TRBV5-1 and TRBJ2-5, the CDR3 gives the full variable domain: KAGVTQTPRYLIKTRGQQVTLSCSPISGHRSVSWYQQTPGQGLQFLFEYFSETQRNKGNFPGRFSGRQFSNSRSEMNVSTLELGDSALYLCASSYGTSGVQETQYFGPGTRLLVL.